Listed below are T cell receptor beta chains from one sample, sequenced in a study of cytomegalovirus exposure and HLA in healthy donors. Some clones are missing from TCRdb's copy, which holds only in-frame ones; the method was immunoSEQ multiplex PCR. The sample holds around 99,000 clones, 74% seen once. The sample comprised PBMCs. All receptors derive from a woman in her thirties or forties in good health and CMV-seropositive. Both conserved end residues are part of each CDR3. The D gene is left open where the match is weak. Clone sizes are given selectively: once, few, many, or a class where the clone is expanded.

len	abundance	v_gene	d_gene	j_gene	CDR3aa	CDR3nt
14	NA	TRBV7-9	TRBD1	TRBJ1-1	CASSLGQVNTEAFF	TGTGCCAGCAGCCTAGGACAGGTGAACACTGAAGCTTTCTTT
16	NA	TRBV5-1	TRBD1	TRBJ1-1	CASSLGWTGENTEAFF	TGCGCCAGCAGCTTGGGTTGGACAGGGGAGAACACTGAAGCTTTCTTT
17	NA	TRBV4-2	TRBD2	TRBJ2-3	CASSQDVSGGIPIAQYF	TGTGCCAGCAGCCAAGACGTAAGCGGGGGGATTCCCATAGCGCAGTATTTT
12	NA	TRBV29-1	NA	TRBJ1-1	CSVEKGGEQAFF	TGCAGCGTTGAAAAGGGTGGGGAGCAAGCTTTCTTT
13	NA	TRBV7-8	TRBD1	TRBJ1-6	CASRQGADSPLHF	TGTGCCAGCCGACAGGGGGCGGATTCACCCCTCCACTTT
14	few	TRBV2	TRBD1	TRBJ1-2	CASSGAGGGYGYTF	TGTGCCAGCAGTGGGGCAGGGGGAGGCTATGGCTACACCTTC
14	NA	TRBV6-5	NA	TRBJ1-3	CASSLTGTGNTIYF	TGTGCCAGCAGTTTAACAGGGACTGGAAACACCATATATTTT
16	once	TRBV4-1	TRBD2	TRBJ2-2	CASSQERLAGVRELFF	TGCGCCAGCAGCCAAGAAAGGCTAGCGGGGGTGAGGGAGCTGTTTTTT
14	NA	TRBV29-1	TRBD1	TRBJ1-1	CSVPQGGMNTEAFF	TGCAGCGTCCCACAGGGGGGCATGAACACTGAAGCTTTCTTT
17	NA	TRBV4-1	TRBD1	TRBJ1-2	CASSQGTGTGGRYGYTF	TGCGCCAGCAGCCAAGGGACCGGGACAGGGGGACGGTATGGCTACACCTTC
14	NA	TRBV7-8	NA	TRBJ1-6	CASSLGSGGSPLHF	TGTGCCAGCAGCTTAGGATCCGGTGGTTCACCCCTCCACTTT
15	once	TRBV7-2	TRBD1	TRBJ2-1	CASSFDRGGYNEQFF	TGTGCCAGCAGCTTTGACAGGGGGGGTTACAATGAGCAGTTCTTC
14	NA	TRBV2	NA	TRBJ2-7	CASSNSGTAGLQYF	TGTGCCAGCAGTAACTCCGGGACAGCGGGCCTTCAGTACTTC
14	few	TRBV30	TRBD1	TRBJ2-7	CACTRQGHSYEQYF	TGTGCCTGTACTCGACAGGGTCACTCCTACGAGCAGTACTTC
13	NA	TRBV19	NA	TRBJ1-1	CASSTTANTEAFF	TGTGCCAGTAGTACCACAGCGAACACTGAAGCTTTCTTT
16	few	TRBV7-9	NA	TRBJ1-2	CASSLVGAGRHYGYTF	TGTGCCAGCAGCTTAGTCGGGGCAGGGAGGCACTATGGCTACACCTTC
14	once	TRBV6-5	TRBD2	TRBJ2-3	CASGTGGAADTQYF	TGTGCCAGCGGGACGGGGGGGGCGGCGGATACGCAGTATTTT
14	NA	TRBV19	NA	TRBJ1-2	CASSISGIGYGYTF	TGTGCCAGTAGTATCTCAGGGATCGGCTATGGCTACACCTTC
15	NA	TRBV30	TRBD1	TRBJ1-5	CAWATGTGGHQPQHF	TGTGCCTGGGCTACCGGGACAGGGGGCCATCAGCCCCAGCATTTT
14	NA	TRBV19	NA	TRBJ1-1	CASRKRGGNTEAFF	TGTGCCAGCCGAAAGAGGGGGGGGAACACTGAAGCTTTCTTT
16	NA	TRBV9	NA	TRBJ2-2	CASSLTANPDTGELFF	TGTGCCAGCAGCCTCACTGCCAACCCGGACACCGGGGAGCTGTTTTTT
14	NA	TRBV5-4	TRBD1	TRBJ1-4	CASSLGQENEKLFF	TGTGCCAGCAGCTTAGGACAGGAGAATGAAAAACTGTTTTTT
15	NA	TRBV7-2	TRBD1	TRBJ1-2	CASSISRQGANGYTF	TGTGCCAGCAGCATATCCCGACAGGGGGCAAATGGCTACACCTTC
15	NA	TRBV28	TRBD1	TRBJ2-7	CASSLSDRGLGEQYF	TGTGCCAGCAGTTTATCGGACAGGGGGCTTGGCGAGCAGTACTTC
13	once	TRBV30	NA	TRBJ1-6	CAWSYREGSPLHF	TGTGCCTGGAGTTATCGTGAGGGTTCACCCCTCCACTTT
15	once	TRBV27	TRBD1	TRBJ1-1	CASMSEGTEGTEAFF	TGTGCCAGCATGTCGGAGGGGACAGAAGGAACTGAAGCTTTCTTT
13	NA	TRBV19	NA	TRBJ1-6	CASSHTFNSPLHF	TGTGCCAGTAGTCATACTTTTAATTCACCCCTCCACTTT
13	NA	TRBV29-1	TRBD1	TRBJ1-1	CSVSRQGMAEAFF	TGCAGCGTCTCGAGACAGGGTATGGCTGAAGCTTTCTTT
13	NA	TRBV30	NA	TRBJ1-2	CAWTPPGYYGYTF	TGTGCCTGGACTCCCCCGGGGTACTATGGCTACACCTTC
15	NA	TRBV9	NA	TRBJ1-5	CASSGDGEDNQPQHF	TGTGCCAGCAGCGGGGATGGGGAGGACAATCAGCCCCAGCATTTT
13	NA	TRBV6-5	NA	TRBJ2-3	CASRTGGTDTQYF	TGTGCCAGCAGAACCGGGGGCACAGATACGCAGTATTTT
15	NA	TRBV2	NA	TRBJ1-1	CASSEAVGLNTEAFF	TGTGCCAGCAGTGAAGCTGTGGGGCTGAACACTGAAGCTTTCTTT